This TCR beta chain is drawn from a study of CD8 T cells in ankylosing spondylitis. General study points: The authors reported significant enrichment of disease-linked clones in matched ankylosing spondylitis synovial fluid.

TCRdb reanalysed the 5' RACE reads using MiXCR and keeps one entry per CDR3 protein. The profile shows about 96,000 distinct CDR3 sequences, around 9.4% of them singletons. This clonotype has a handful of counts. Its antigen remains unidentified. Sequenced material: blood, either unsorted or a sorted T cell fraction (not recorded which). The sequence was collected from a male donor with ankylosing spondylitis or in good health (not recorded which).

The CDR3 protein is CASSSIANYQETQYF. CDR3 coding DNA: TGCGCCAGCAGCTCGATAGCGAATTACCAAGAGACCCAGTACTTC. The V and J genes are TRBV5-1 and TRBJ2-5; maybe TRBD2 (5 bases). Between the trimmed V and J ends, which lost 3 bases and 0 bases, there was a span of 12 bases. Germline V gives CDR1 SGHRS, CDR2 YFSETQ. This CDR3 is built from 15 residues.